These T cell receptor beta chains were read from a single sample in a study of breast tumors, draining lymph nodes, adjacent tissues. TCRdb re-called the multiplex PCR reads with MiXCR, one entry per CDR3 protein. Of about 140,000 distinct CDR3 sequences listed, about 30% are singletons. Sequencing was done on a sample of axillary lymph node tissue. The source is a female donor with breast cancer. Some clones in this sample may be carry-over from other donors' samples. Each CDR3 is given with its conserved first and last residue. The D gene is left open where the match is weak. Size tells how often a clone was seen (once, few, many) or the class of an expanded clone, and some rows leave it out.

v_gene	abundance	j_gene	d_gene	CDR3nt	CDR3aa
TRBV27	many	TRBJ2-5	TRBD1	TGTGCCAGCAGTTCACTCCGGGACAGGGTGCGGGTACAAGAGACCCAGTACTTC	CASSSLRDRVRVQETQYF
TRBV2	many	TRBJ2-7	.	TGTGCCAGCAGCAGGATGTGGGAGCAGTACTTC	CASSRMWEQYF
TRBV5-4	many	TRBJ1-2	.	TGTGCCAGCAGCTTGGGGGCATCTAACTATGGCTACACCTTC	CASSLGASNYGYTF
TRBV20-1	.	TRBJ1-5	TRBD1	TGCAGTGCTTCGGGACAGGGGGCTCAGCCCCAGCATTTT	CSASGQGAQPQHF
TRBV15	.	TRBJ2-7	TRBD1	TGTGCCACCAGCAGAGATCGACAGGGTCTGTACTACGAGCAGTACTTC	CATSRDRQGLYYEQYF
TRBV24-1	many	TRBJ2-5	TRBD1	TGTGCCACCAGTGATGTCCCCGGGACAGGGGCTCCGGGTAGGGAGACCCAGTACTTC	CATSDVPGTGAPGRETQYF
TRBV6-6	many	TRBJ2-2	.	TGTGCCAGCAGTTACTCAACAGGGTGGACCGGGGAGCTGTTTTTT	CASSYSTGWTGELFF
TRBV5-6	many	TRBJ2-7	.	TGTGCCAGCAGCCCCACGGGCTACGAGCAGTACTTC	CASSPTGYEQYF
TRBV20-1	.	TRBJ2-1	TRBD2	TGCAGTGCTAGGCTTGCAGGACTAGCGAACAATGAGCAGTTCTTC	CSARLAGLANNEQFF
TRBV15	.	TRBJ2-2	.	TGTGCCACCAGCAGAGATTACGGGACGAGCACCGGGGAGCCGTTTTTT	CATSRDYGTSTGEPFF
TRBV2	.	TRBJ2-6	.	TGTGCCAGCGTTAACTCCAACACTGAAGCTTTC	CASVNSNTEAF
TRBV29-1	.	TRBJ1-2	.	TGCAGCTTAGAGGCAGGGGACAACTATGGCTACACCTTC	CSLEAGDNYGYTF
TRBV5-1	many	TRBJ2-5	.	TGCGCCAGCAGCTCGAGTACGGGTGGAAGAGAGACCCAGTACTTC	CASSSSTGGRETQYF
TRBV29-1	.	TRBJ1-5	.	TGCAGCGTCAGATCAGGGATCGTCAATCAGCCCCAGCATTTT	CSVRSGIVNQPQHF
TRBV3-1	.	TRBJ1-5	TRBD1	TGTGCCAGCAGCCAAAGCTCAGGGGGTACCGGTCAGCCCCAGCATTTT	CASSQSSGGTGQPQHF
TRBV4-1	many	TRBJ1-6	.	TGCGCCAGCAGCCAAGACCCTAGCGACAGTTATAATTCACCCCTCCACTTT	CASSQDPSDSYNSPLHF
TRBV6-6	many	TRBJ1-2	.	TGTGCCAGCAGTTACTCGGGCGGGAACTATGGCTACACCTTC	CASSYSGGNYGYTF
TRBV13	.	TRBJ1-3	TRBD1	TGTGCCAGCAGCTTAGGACAGGGGGAGAACACCATATATTTT	CASSLGQGENTIYF
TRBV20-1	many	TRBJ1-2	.	TGCAGTGCTAGTTCGGCTAACTATGGCTACACCTTC	CSASSANYGYTF
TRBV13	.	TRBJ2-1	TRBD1	TGTGCCAGCAGCTTAGTCATAGGCCGTGGACAGGTTGGCAATGGGCAGTTCTTC	CASSLVIGRGQVGNGQFF
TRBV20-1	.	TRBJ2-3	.	TGCAGTGCTAGGGCAGATACGCAGTATTTT	CSARADTQYF
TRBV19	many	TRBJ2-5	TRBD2	TGTGCCAGTAGTCAAATAGCGGGGGGGCAAGAGACCCAGTACTTC	CASSQIAGGQETQYF
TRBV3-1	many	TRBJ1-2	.	TGTGCCAGCAGCTACGGGGCGGGGGCCGGATTAACCGGCTACACCTTC	CASSYGAGAGLTGYTF
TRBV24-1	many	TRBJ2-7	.	TGTGCCACCAGTGATTCGACAGCTTCGAGCTCCTACGAGCAGTACTTC	CATSDSTASSSYEQYF
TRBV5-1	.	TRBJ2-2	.	TGCGCCAGCAGCTTGGTGGCCGGGGAGCTGTTTTTT	CASSLVAGELFF
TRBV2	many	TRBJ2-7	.	TGTGCCAGCAGTGAATTTAGCTACGAGCAGTACTTC	CASSEFSYEQYF
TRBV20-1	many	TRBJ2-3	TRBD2	TGCAGTGCTAGAGACCCTAGCGGGACTGGAGATACGCAGTATTTT	CSARDPSGTGDTQYF
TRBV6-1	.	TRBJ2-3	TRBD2	TGTGCCAGCAGTGAAGGGTGGCTAGCGGGGCCCCATACGCAGTATTTT	CASSEGWLAGPHTQYF
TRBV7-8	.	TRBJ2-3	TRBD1	TGTGCCAGCAGCTTAAGAACAGGGGTGTTATCAGATACGCAGTATTTT	CASSLRTGVLSDTQYF
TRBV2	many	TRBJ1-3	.	TGTGCCAGCAGTTTAGACAGTTACTCTGGAAACACCATATATTTT	CASSLDSYSGNTIYF
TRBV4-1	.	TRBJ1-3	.	TGCGCCAGCAGCCACCAGACCGGGAGAATCTCCTCTGGAAACACCATATATTTT	CASSHQTGRISSGNTIYF
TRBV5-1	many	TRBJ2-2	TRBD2	TGCGCCAGCAGCCAGGGGCCGGGGGGGACTCAGCTGTTTTTT	CASSQGPGGTQLFF
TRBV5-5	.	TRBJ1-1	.	TGTGCCAGCAGCTTGGTAGGGGGGGCGGCTGAAGCTTTCTTT	CASSLVGGAAEAFF
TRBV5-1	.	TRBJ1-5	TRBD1	TGCGCCGGCAGCCTAGGGACAGGGAATCACCCCCAGCATTTT	CAGSLGTGNHPQHF
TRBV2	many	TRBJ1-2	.	TGTGCCAGCACCTCCCAGGGTACTAACTATGGCTACACCTTC	CASTSQGTNYGYTF